This T cell receptor (beta chain) was found in a study of T cells in localized non-small cell lung cancer. Measured with immunoSEQ multiplex PCR; TCRdb has only the in-frame clones, and not every one. The repertoire includes roughly 58,000 clones, 81% of them detected once, and just over 4.5% sits in the top ten. Study-level points and caveats: Uninvolved adjacent lung showed peak T cell clonality, exceeding tumor. With higher T cell density in blood came longer overall survival.

Germline V gene lookup returns CDR1 SNHLY and CDR2 FYNNEI. The CDR3 is 13 amino acids. V was cut by 5 bases and J by 2 bases, with 9 bases left in between. Remarks on this clone: What it binds is not known.

This chain joins TRBV2 and TRBJ1-2, with a possible D match to TRBD1 (5 bases). The sample in question was PBMCs, obtained before any cancer treatment. This receptor was taken from a man between 40 and 70 years old with stage II lung adenocarcinoma. The CDR3 DNA follows: TGTGCCAGCAGTTTGACAGAGAACTATGGCTACACCTTC. Its translation: CASSLTENYGYTF.